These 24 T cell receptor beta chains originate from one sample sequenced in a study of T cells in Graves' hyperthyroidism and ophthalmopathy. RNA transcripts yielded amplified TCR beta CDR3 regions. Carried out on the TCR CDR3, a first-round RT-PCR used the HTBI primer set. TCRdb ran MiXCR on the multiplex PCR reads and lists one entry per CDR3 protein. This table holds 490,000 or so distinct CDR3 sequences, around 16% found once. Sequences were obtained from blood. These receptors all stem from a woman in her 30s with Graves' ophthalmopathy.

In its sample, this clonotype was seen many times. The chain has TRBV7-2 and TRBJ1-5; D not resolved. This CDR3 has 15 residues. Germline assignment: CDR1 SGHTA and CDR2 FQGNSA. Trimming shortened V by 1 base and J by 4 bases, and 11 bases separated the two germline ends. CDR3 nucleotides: TGTGCCAGCAGCTTAGGGCAGAAAAATAATCAGCCCCAGCATTTT. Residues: CASSLGQKNNQPQHF. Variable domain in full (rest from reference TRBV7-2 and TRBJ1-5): GAGVSQSPSNKVTEKGKDVELRCDPISGHTALYWYRQSLGQGLEFLIYFQGNSAPDKSGLPSDRFSAERTGGSVSTLTIQRTQQEDSAVYLCASSLGQKNNQPQHFGDGTRLSIL.

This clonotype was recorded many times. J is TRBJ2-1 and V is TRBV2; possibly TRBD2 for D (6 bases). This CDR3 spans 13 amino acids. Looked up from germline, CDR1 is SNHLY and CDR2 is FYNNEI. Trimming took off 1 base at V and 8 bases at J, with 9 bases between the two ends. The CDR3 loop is CASSEGRRDEQFF. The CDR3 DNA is TGTGCCAGCAGTGAAGGCAGGAGGGATGAGCAGTTCTTC.

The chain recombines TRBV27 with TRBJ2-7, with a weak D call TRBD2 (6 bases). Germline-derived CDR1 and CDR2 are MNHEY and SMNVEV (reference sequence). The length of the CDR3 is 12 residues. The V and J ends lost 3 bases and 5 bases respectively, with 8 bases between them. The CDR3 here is CASSFWGDEQYF. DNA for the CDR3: TGTGCCAGCAGTTTCTGGGGGGACGAGCAGTACTTC.

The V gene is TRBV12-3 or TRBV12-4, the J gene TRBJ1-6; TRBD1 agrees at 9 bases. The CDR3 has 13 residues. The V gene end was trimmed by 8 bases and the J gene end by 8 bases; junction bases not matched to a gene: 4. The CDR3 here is CASGGQGDSPLHF. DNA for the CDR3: TGTGCCAGCGGGGGACAGGGAGATTCACCCCTCCACTTT.

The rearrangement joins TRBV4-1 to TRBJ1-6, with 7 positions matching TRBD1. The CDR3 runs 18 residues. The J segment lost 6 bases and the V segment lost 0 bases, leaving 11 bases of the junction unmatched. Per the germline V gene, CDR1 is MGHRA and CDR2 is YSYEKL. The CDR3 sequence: CASSQDLATGARNSPLHF. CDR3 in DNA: TGCGCCAGCAGCCAAGATTTGGCCACAGGGGCGCGTAATTCACCCCTCCACTTT.

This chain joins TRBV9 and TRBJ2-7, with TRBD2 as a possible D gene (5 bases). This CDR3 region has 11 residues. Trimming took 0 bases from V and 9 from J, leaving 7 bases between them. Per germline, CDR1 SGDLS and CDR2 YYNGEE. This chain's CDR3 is CASSVDGRQYF. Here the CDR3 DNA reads TGTGCCAGCAGCGTAGATGGGAGGCAGTACTTC.

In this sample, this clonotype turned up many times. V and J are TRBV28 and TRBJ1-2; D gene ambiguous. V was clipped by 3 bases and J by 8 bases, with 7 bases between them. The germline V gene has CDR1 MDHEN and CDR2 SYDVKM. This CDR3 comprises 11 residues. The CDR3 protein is CASSFIGGYTF. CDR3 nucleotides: TGTGCCAGCAGTTTTATTGGGGGCTACACCTTC.

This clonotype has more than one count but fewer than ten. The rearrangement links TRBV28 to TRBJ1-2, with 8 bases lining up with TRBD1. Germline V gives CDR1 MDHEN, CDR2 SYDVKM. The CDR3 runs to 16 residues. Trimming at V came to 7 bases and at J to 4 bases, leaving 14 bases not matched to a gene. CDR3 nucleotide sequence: TGTGCCAGCAACGCGGGAGGGGCAGGGGGCTCCTATGGCTACACCTTC. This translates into CASNAGGAGGSYGYTF.

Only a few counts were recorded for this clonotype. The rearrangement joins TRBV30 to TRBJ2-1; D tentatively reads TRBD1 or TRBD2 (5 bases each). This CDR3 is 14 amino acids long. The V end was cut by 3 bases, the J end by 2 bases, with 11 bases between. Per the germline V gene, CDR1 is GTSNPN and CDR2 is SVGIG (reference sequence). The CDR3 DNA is TGTGCCTGGAGAAGGGACGGAGCCTACAATGAGCAGTTCTTC. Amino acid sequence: CAWRRDGAYNEQFF. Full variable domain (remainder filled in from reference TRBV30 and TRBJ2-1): SQTIHQWPATLVQPVGSPLSLECTVEGTSNPNLYWYRQAAGRGLQLLFYSVGIGQISSEVPQNLSASRPQDRQFILSSKKLLLSDSGFYLCAWRRDGAYNEQFFGPGTRLTVL.

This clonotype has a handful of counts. CDR3 DNA: TGTGCCAGCAGCCCAACACCGTCACAGAGAAACACCGGGGAGCTGTTTTTT. As protein: CASSPTPSQRNTGELFF. The chain couples TRBV3-1 to TRBJ2-2, with D hard to call. The CDR3 loop spans 17 amino acids. V was cut by 4 bases and J by 2 bases, with 17 bases left in between. Germline values: CDR1 LGHDT, CDR2 YNNKEL (reference sequence).

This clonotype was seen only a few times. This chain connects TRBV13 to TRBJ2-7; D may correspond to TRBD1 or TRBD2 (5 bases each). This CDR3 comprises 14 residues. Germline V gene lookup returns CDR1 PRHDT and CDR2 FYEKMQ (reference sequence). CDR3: CASAGALLDYEQYF. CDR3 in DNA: TGTGCTTCTGCCGGGGCTCTCCTCGACTACGAGCAGTACTTC.

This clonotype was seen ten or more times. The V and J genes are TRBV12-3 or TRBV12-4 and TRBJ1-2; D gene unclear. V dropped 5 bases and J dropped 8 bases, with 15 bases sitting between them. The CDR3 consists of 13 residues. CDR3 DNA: TGTGCCAGCAGTCAGGCCGCGCCGGGGGGCTACACCTTC. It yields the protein CASSQAAPGGYTF.

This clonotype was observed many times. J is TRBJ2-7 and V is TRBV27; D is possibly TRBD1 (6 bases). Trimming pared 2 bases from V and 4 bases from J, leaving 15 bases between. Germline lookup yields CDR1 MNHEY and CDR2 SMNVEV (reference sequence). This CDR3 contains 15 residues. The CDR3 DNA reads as TGTGCCAGCAGTTTAGAGGGGGTGCACCGGTACGAGCAGTACTTC. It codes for CASSLEGVHRYEQYF.

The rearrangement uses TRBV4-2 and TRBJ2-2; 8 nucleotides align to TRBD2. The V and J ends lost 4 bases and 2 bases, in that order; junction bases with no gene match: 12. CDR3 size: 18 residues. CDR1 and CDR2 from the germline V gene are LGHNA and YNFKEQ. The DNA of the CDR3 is TGTGCCAGCAGCCGAAATTCCGGAGCGGGAGATAACACCGGGGAGCTGTTTTTT. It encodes CASSRNSGAGDNTGELFF.

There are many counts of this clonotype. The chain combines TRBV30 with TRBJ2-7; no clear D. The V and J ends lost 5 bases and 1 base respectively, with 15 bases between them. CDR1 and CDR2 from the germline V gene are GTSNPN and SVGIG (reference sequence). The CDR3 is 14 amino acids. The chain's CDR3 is CAWSWKSASYEQYF. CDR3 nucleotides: TGTGCCTGGTCCTGGAAATCCGCGTCCTACGAGCAGTACTTC.

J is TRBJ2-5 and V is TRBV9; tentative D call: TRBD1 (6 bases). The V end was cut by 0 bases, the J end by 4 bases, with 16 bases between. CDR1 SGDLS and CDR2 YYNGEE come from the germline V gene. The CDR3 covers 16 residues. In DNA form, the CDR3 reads TGTGCCAGCAGCGTAGAGGTGGCAGGGGTACTAGAGACCCAGTACTTC. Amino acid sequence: CASSVEVAGVLETQYF. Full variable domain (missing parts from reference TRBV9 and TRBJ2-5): DSGVTQTPKHLITATGQRVTLRCSPRSGDLSVYWYQQSLDQGLQFLIQYYNGEERAKGNILERFSAQQFPDLHSELNLSSLELGDSALYFCASSVEVAGVLETQYFGPGTRLLVL.

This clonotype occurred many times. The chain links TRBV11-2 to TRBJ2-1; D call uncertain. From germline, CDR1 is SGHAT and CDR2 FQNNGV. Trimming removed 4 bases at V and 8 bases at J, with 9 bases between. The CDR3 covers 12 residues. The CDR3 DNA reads TGTGCCAGCAGCTCGCTAAGAGATGAGCAGTTCTTC. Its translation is CASSSLRDEQFF.

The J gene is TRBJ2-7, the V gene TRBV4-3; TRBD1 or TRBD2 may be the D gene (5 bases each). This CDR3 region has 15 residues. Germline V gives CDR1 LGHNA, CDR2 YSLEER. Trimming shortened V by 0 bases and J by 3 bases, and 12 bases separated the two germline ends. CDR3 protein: CASSQDNFGGYEQYF. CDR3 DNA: TGCGCCAGCAGCCAAGATAACTTTGGGGGCTACGAGCAGTACTTC.

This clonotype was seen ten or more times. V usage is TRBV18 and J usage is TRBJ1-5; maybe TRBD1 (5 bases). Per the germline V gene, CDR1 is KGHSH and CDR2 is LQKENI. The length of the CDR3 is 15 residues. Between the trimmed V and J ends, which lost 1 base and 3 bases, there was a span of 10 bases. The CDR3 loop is CASSPQGQDNQPQHF. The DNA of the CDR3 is TGTGCCAGCTCACCACAGGGGCAAGACAATCAGCCCCAGCATTTT.

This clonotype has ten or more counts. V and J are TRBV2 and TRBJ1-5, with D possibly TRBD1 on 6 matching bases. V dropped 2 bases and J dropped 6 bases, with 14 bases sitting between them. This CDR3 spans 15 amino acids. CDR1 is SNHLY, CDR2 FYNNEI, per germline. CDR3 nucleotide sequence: TGTGCCAGCAGTGAATGGGGGGGGGCAAGTCAGCCCCAGCATTTT. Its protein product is CASSEWGGASQPQHF.

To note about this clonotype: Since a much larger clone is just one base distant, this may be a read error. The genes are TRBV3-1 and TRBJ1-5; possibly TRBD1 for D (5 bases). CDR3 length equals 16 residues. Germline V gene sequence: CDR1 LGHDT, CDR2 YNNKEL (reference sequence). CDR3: CASSQQGTSTTQPRHF. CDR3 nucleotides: TGTGCCAGCAGCCAACAAGGGACCTCAACTACTCAGCCCCGGCATTTT.

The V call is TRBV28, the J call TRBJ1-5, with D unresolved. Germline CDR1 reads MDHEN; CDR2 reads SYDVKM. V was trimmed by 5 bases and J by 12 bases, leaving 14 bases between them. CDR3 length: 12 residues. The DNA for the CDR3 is TGTGCCAGCAGTACTCTAGAAGTCATCCAGCATTTT. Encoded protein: CASSTLEVIQHF. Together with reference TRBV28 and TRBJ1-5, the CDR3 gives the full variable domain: DVKVTQSSRYLVKRTGEKVFLECVQDMDHENMFWYRQDPGLGLRLIYFSYDVKMKEKGDIPEGYSVSREKKERFSLILESASTNQTSMYLCASSTLEVIQHFGDGTRLSIL.

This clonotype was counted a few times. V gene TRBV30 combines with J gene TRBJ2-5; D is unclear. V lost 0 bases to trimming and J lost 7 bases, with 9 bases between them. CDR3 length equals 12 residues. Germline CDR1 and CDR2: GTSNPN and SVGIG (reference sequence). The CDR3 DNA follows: TGTGCCTGGAGTGTACGGGTTGGGACCCAGTACTTC. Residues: CAWSVRVGTQYF.

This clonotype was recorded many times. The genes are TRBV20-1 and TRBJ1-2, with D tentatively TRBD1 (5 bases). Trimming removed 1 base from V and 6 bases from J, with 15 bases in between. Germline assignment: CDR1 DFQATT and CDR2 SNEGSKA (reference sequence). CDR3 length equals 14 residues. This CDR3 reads CSARGGERLDGYTF. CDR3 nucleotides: TGCAGTGCTAGAGGAGGGGAGAGATTGGATGGCTACACCTTC.